This T cell receptor beta chain was identified in a study of T cells expressing NK-cell markers (TCRdb year 2020). Regarding the complete study: Three sorted T-cell subsets (CD3+CD56+NKG2C+, CD3+CD56+NKG2C- and CD3+CD56-NKG2C+) from several donors had their TCR beta-chain repertoires profiled. Seven of the eight sequenced donors were HCMV-seropositive and one was HCMV-seronegative. The study sequenced eight donors, all healthy volunteers chosen at random: three men and five women. Libraries were sequenced as 2 x 150 bp reads on Illumina HiSeq 2000/2500, MiSeq or NextSeq.

From the cysteine through the phenylalanine, the CDR3 covers 13 amino acids. A DNA sequence was not provided. The germline V gene (reference sequence) yields DFQATT for CDR1 and SNEGSKA for CDR2. HCMV-specific IgG was detected in serum with a commercial ELISA kit to determine HCMV serostatus. Peripheral blood mononuclear cells were isolated from blood by Ficoll density gradient centrifugation. Sequenced on an Illumina HiSeq 2000. 5'RACE template switching, by which a universal primer site and unique molecular identifiers were added, was used to make TCR beta cDNA libraries. Priming for cDNA synthesis came from the TCR beta constant segment, and two successive PCR amplification steps followed. The authors processed their data as follows. MIGEC handled demultiplexing of the reads and grouping by UMI, while MiTCR was used to assemble and quantify clonotypes. To exclude erroneous sequences, only TCR cDNA sequences supported by at least two reads were retained. The tcR package was used for downstream repertoire analysis, with clonotypes matched between fractions based on CDR3 nucleotide sequence plus V segment. VDJmatch was used to annotate antigen specificity against VDJdb, with one amino acid substitution in CDR3 allowed. TCRdb reprocessed the reads and lists each CDR3 protein sequence as a single entry, with no DNA. The V and J calls come from TCRdb's annotation, not from the publication. The sample table holds 300,000 or so distinct CDR3 sequences. The ten most abundant clones make up around 4.2% of the sample.

Turning to this clonotype: The antigen it recognizes is unknown.

Broader findings and caveats from the paper: Whether the expanded NKG2C-expressing T cell clones were specific for HCMV antigens remained unclear. Those dominant clonotypes were again the most abundant among CD3+CD56-NKG2C+ cells in several donors, at about 25-65%. In about 6 donors, the dominant CD3+CD56+NKG2C+ clonotypes were found to rank among the top 10 CD8+ clonotypes and to make up about 1.0-7.5% of CD8+ T cells.

The clonotype was recovered from a woman aged 18 to 75 in good health. The sample comprised blood T cells: a sorted CD56 or NKG2C T cell subset, CD4+ or CD8+ T cells, or bulk PBMC T cells (not recorded which). The chain joins TRBV20-1 to TRBJ1-1. CDR3 sequence: CSARDLRGTEAFF.